These T cell receptor beta chains were read from a single sample in a study of T cell responses to AZD1222 COVID-19 vaccine. The method was immunoSEQ multiplex PCR; TCRdb's version includes in-frame clones alone and lacks a portion of them. The top ten clones hold roughly 4.8% of a sample with roughly 80,000 clones, 80% to 95% of them seen once. This material consisted of peripheral blood, taken on day 0 of MenACWY control vaccination. The source of these receptors is an adult in good health. The CDR3 runs from the conserved cysteine through the conserved F or W. Fields, in order: clone size, J gene, CDR3 length, V gene, CDR3 protein. Part of the rows lack a size; the others show once, few, many or a class for expanded clones.

NA	TRBJ2-3	15	TRBV15	CATSRAGGVTDTQYF
NA	TRBJ1-4	14	TRBV11-2	CASSLRGGDEKLFF
NA	TRBJ2-3	16	TRBV21-1	CASTFTSGITWDTQYF
NA	TRBJ1-1	10	TRBV29-1	CSVQGAEAFF
NA	TRBJ1-2	14	TRBV5-4	CASSFGTGNYGYTF
NA	TRBJ1-2	14	TRBV2	CASILPTEGYGYTF
NA	TRBJ2-3	13	TRBV7-2	CASSSGGSDTQYF
NA	TRBJ2-7	15	TRBV28	CASSTWSGNTNEQYF
NA	TRBJ2-5	13	TRBV12-3/TRBV12-4	CASSFQGGETQYF
NA	TRBJ1-2	15	TRBV5-4	CASSLARQGLYGYTF
NA	TRBJ1-4	16	TRBV28	CASRGGERATNEKLFF
NA	TRBJ1-1	14	TRBV11-2	CASSLDIRGTEAFF
NA	TRBJ1-1	12	TRBV5-1	CASSYGQSEAFF
few	TRBJ1-4	13	TRBV19	CASPDNGHEKLFF
NA	TRBJ2-1	17	TRBV4-3	CASSQEAAGGPYNEQFF
NA	TRBJ2-1	13	TRBV19	CASSTGLDNEQFF
NA	TRBJ1-3	11	TRBV7-9	CASSSGNTIYF
NA	TRBJ2-7	14	TRBV28	CASSLAGSSYEQYF
NA	TRBJ2-7	12	TRBV6-6	CASSYTQGEQYF
NA	TRBJ1-4	14	TRBV10-2	CASSQAQKNEKLFF
NA	TRBJ1-3	15	TRBV7-6	CASSLDSASGNTIYF
NA	TRBJ2-2	15	TRBV7-9	CASSPGTRHTGELFF
NA	TRBJ1-5	13	TRBV30	CAWSSGLSQPQHF
NA	TRBJ1-1	16	TRBV4-3	CASSQEGAWGNTEAFF
NA	TRBJ1-2	15	TRBV5-6	CASSQTSAGDYGYTF
NA	TRBJ1-5	12	TRBV5-6	CASSSRNQPQHF
NA	TRBJ1-1	12	TRBV29-1	CSVADRGTEAFF
NA	TRBJ1-6	13	TRBV5-4	CASSGGGHRPLHF
NA	TRBJ2-5	19	TRBV7-7	CASSTRLAGGPRKQETQYF
NA	TRBJ2-7	19	TRBV11-2	CASSFWSPLTGSLSYEQYF
NA	TRBJ1-1	14	TRBV7-2	CASSLAGRLTEAFF
NA	TRBJ1-5	14	TRBV28	CASILAGGVAPQHF
NA	TRBJ1-5	15	TRBV5-6	CASSFGQGVGQPQHF
NA	TRBJ2-7	13	TRBV18	CARELPEGGEQYF
NA	TRBJ1-3	17	TRBV18	CASSPRGQGGFANTIYF
NA	TRBJ2-3	16	TRBV27	CASSSFLAEGTDTQYF
NA	TRBJ1-6	12	TRBV25-1	CASRYTDSPLHF
NA	TRBJ2-1	14	TRBV10-2	CASSLLAGYNEQFF
few	TRBJ2-7	14	TRBV6-2/TRBV6-3	CASSYLGGAYEQYF
NA	TRBJ2-3	16	TRBV9	CASSVAGGGRTDTQYF
NA	TRBJ1-1	14	TRBV6-5	CASSYSGGGTEAFF
NA	TRBJ2-1	13	TRBV15	CATSRDRATEQFF
NA	TRBJ1-2	14	TRBV5-4	CASSSPRPIYGYTF
NA	TRBJ1-6	13	TRBV2	CASTGQGNSPLHF